Sequencing of this T cell receptor beta chain was carried out in a study of CD8+ T cells in alopecia areata. The V end was cut by 0 bases, the J end by 4 bases, with 10 bases between. The CDR3 is made up of 14 amino acids. In each case, RNA was isolated and then reverse transcribed into cDNA as the sequencing template. The repertoire was sequenced with immunoSEQ multiplex PCR; TCRdb's copy has only in-frame clones and lacks some. Of approximately 280,000 clones in the sample, 58% were seen once. Regarding the study as a whole: On tofacitinib, scalp and blood still held many of the expanded lesional clones. Elevated clonality characterized lesional scalp relative to normal scalp, particularly in alopecia totalis/universalis.

Regarding treatment: oral pan-JAK inhibitor, 5-10 mg twice daily. Alopecia areata patients gave lesional scalp punch biopsies and peripheral blood samples. Sorted out of PBMCs were CD4+ T cells and CD8+ T cells. This clone turned up a few times. Its target is not known. The clonotype originates from a human donor with alopecia areata. The specimen was CD4+ T cells sorted from blood, collected at week 24, from a patient treated with tofacitinib. The rearrangement links TRBV23-1 to TRBJ2-7; unclear D gene. TRBV23-1 falls under the ORF class, with uncertain function. The CDR3 spells CASSQSPVLYEQYF. As DNA, the CDR3 is TGCGCCAGCAGTCAATCACCAGTCCTATACGAGCAGTACTTC.